Following are 24 T cell receptor beta chains from one sample sequenced in a study of blood T cells in healthy people across ages. Together with a sample-barcoded 5' primer, a J-beta primer mix was included in a second PCR lasting roughly 6 to 12 cycles. TCRdb passed the 5' RACE reads through MiXCR, listing each CDR3 protein once. The table has just over 1 million distinct CDR3 sequences, 40% to 45% seen once. The sample consisted of blood. These receptors all come from a woman aged 60-75 years in good health.

This chain uses TRBV4-2 with TRBJ2-3; a possible D gene is TRBD2 (7 bases). Germline lookup yields CDR1 LGHNA and CDR2 YNFKEQ. Trimming pared 1 base from V and 4 bases from J, leaving 12 bases between. This CDR3 is built from 15 residues. The CDR3 is CASSQGSGGADTQYF. The CDR3 nucleotides read TGTGCCAGCAGCCAAGGCTCGGGGGGCGCAGATACGCAGTATTTT.

This chain links TRBV7-9 with TRBJ2-7; 9 bases map to TRBD2. The V gene end was trimmed by 5 bases and the J gene end by 1 base; junction bases not matched to a gene: 9. In germline, CDR1 is SEHNR, CDR2 FQNEAQ (reference sequence). The CDR3 is 16 residues long. This CDR3 is CASSRRGGLASYEQYF. CDR3 bases: TGTGCCAGCAGCCGCCGGGGGGGACTAGCATCCTACGAGCAGTACTTC.

The gene calls are TRBV27 and TRBJ1-1; D may be TRBD1 (6 bases). The length of the CDR3 is 14 residues. Per germline, CDR1 MNHEY and CDR2 SMNVEV (reference sequence). The germline V and J ends were trimmed by 5 bases and 6 bases, with 16 bases remaining between them. The CDR3 DNA is TGTGCCAGCAGTCCTACAGGAGGGGGGCCTGAAGCTTTCTTT. Residues: CASSPTGGGPEAFF.

This chain uses TRBV29-1 with TRBJ2-5; a possible D gene is TRBD1 (6 bases). This CDR3 contains 16 residues. V was cut by 7 bases and J by 5 bases, with 26 bases left in between. Germline V gives CDR1 SQVTM, CDR2 ANQGSEA. Written as DNA, the CDR3 is TGCAGCGCTGGGTTCTGGACAGCGCTCTTCGTGGAGACCCAGTACTTC. Amino acid sequence: CSAGFWTALFVETQYF.

V is TRBV6-5 and J is TRBJ2-5, with 8 bases fitting TRBD1. V trimming: 5 bases; J trimming: 2 bases; junction bases outside the gene matches: 4. The CDR3 is 14 amino acids. Germline V gene data show CDR1 as MNHEY and CDR2 as SVGAGI. The DNA of the CDR3 is TGTGCCAGCAGTCGAGGGACAGGACAAGAGACCCAGTACTTC. Amino acids: CASSRGTGQETQYF.

This clonotype was observed a few times. The chain joins TRBV29-1 to TRBJ2-7; no definite D call. The V gene's germline CDR1 is SQVTM and CDR2 ANQGSEA. Deletions cut 4 bases from V and 0 bases from J, with 7 bases between. The CDR3 is 12 amino acids. CDR3 bases: TGCAGCGTTGGGACCTTCTCCTACGAGCAGTACTTC. The encoded protein is CSVGTFSYEQYF.

This clonotype came up a few times. This sequence joins TRBV7-9 and TRBJ2-3, with D perhaps TRBD2 (5 bases). The CDR3 sequence is 15 residues long. V was pared by 5 bases and J by 2 bases, with 14 bases between. Looked up from germline, CDR1 is SEHNR and CDR2 is FQNEAQ (reference sequence). The CDR3 sequence is CASSGRTGYTDTQYF. The CDR3 DNA reads TGTGCCAGCAGCGGTCGGACTGGTTACACAGATACGCAGTATTTT.

This clonotype was picked up a small number of times. This chain joins TRBV6-2 or TRBV6-3 and TRBJ1-2; D gene ambiguous. CDR3 size: 16 residues. Trimming removed 2 bases at V and 4 bases at J, with 17 bases between. Looked up from germline, CDR1 is MNHEY and CDR2 is SVGEGT. The CDR3 loop is CASSYGVQTSIYGYTF. Here the CDR3 DNA reads TGTGCCAGCAGTTACGGAGTACAGACTTCTATCTATGGCTACACCTTC.

The genes are TRBV29-1 and TRBJ1-2; 7 nucleotides align to TRBD1. The CDR3 consists of 17 residues. Germline V gives CDR1 SQVTM, CDR2 ANQGSEA. The trim removed 0 bases at V and 4 bases at J, leaving 14 bases unmatched. CDR3 loop: CSVEDRLGQPGGYGYTF. The DNA for the CDR3 is TGCAGCGTTGAAGACCGCCTGGGACAGCCGGGGGGCTATGGCTACACCTTC.

The DNA for the CDR3 is TGTGCCACCAGCGGTAGACAGGGAACAGATACGCAGTATTTT. Its translation is CATSGRQGTDTQYF. The chain is built from TRBV15 and TRBJ2-3, with 7 positions matching TRBD1. Germline trimming cut 5 bases from V and 3 bases from J; bases unmatched to any gene: 5. Germline V gene lookup returns CDR1 LNHNV and CDR2 YYDKDF (reference sequence). This CDR3 spans 14 amino acids.

V and J are TRBV6-4 and TRBJ1-5; tentatively, D is TRBD1 (5 bases). CDR1 and CDR2 from the germline V gene are MRHNA and SNTAGT. CDR3 length: 15 amino acids. V shed 3 bases and J shed 2 bases, with 11 bases lying between them. CDR3 region: CASSEQMGGNQPQHF. The CDR3 DNA follows: TGTGCCAGCAGTGAACAGATGGGGGGCAATCAGCCCCAGCATTTT.

This clonotype was seen a few times. The gene calls are TRBV4-2 and TRBJ2-5; D could derive from TRBD1 or TRBD2 (5 bases each). Germline V gene sequence: CDR1 LGHNA, CDR2 YNFKEQ. The CDR3 contains 18 residues. The germline V and J ends were trimmed by 0 bases and 4 bases, with 21 bases remaining between them. The DNA of the CDR3 is TGTGCCAGCAGCCAAGATCCGGGCCCATCCTCTGGGGGAGAGACCCAGTACTTC. Residues: CASSQDPGPSSGGETQYF.

This chain joins TRBV29-1 and TRBJ1-5, with 7 bases matching TRBD1. The germline gives CDR1 SQVTM, CDR2 ANQGSEA. The CDR3 runs to 13 residues. The trim removed 6 bases at V and 7 bases at J, leaving 9 bases unmatched. In DNA, the CDR3 is TGCAGCGTCGCACAGGGGAGCAGGCAGCCCCAGCATTTT. Translation: CSVAQGSRQPQHF.

J is TRBJ2-3 and V is TRBV20-1; 11 bases are a match to TRBD2. The CDR3 totals 16 residues. V trimming: 3 bases; J trimming: 8 bases; junction bases outside the gene matches: 13. Germline values: CDR1 DFQATT, CDR2 SNEGSKA (reference sequence). The CDR3 DNA sequence: TGCAGTGCTAGCCCGACTAGCGGGACTTTTGGTGGTACGCAGTATTTT. It codes for CSASPTSGTFGGTQYF.

This chain links TRBV5-1 with TRBJ2-1; D is ambiguous. CDR1 and CDR2 (germline): SGHRS, YFSETQ. The CDR3 is made up of 15 amino acids. Deletions cut 1 base from V and 7 bases from J, with 15 bases between. The chain's CDR3 is CASSLLGPPGNEQFF. CDR3 bases: TGCGCCAGCAGCTTGCTTGGCCCCCCTGGGAATGAGCAGTTCTTC.

V gene TRBV6-1 combines with J gene TRBJ2-5, with TRBD2 as a possible D gene (6 bases). Germline V gene sequence: CDR1 MNHNS, CDR2 SASEGT. V was clipped by 4 bases and J by 3 bases, with 21 bases between them. The CDR3 runs to 17 residues. Here the CDR3 DNA reads TGTGCCAGCAGTGGCATGGAACTAGCCGTGGGGAAAGAGACCCAGTACTTC. Amino acids: CASSGMELAVGKETQYF.

This clonotype was detected only a few times. CDR3 nucleotides: TGTGCCAGCAGCTTGTCCCCAGGGAACGAGCAGTACTTC. It yields the protein CASSLSPGNEQYF. The chain links TRBV5-5 to TRBJ2-7, with D perhaps TRBD1 (5 bases). The CDR3 has 13 residues. Between the trimmed V and J ends, which lost 1 base and 5 bases, there was a span of 10 bases. Germline-derived CDR1 and CDR2 are SGHKS and YYEKEE (reference sequence). Complete variable domain (other parts from reference TRBV5-5 and TRBJ2-7): DAGVTQSPTHLIKTRGQQVTLRCSPISGHKSVSWYQQVLGQGPQFIFQYYEKEERGRGNFPDRFSARQFPNYSSELNVNALLLGDSALYLCASSLSPGNEQYFGPGTRLTVT.

J is TRBJ2-3 and V is TRBV24-1; D remains unclear. The CDR3 covers 14 residues. The germline V gene has CDR1 KGHDR and CDR2 SFDVKD. Deletions cut 2 bases from V and 2 bases from J, with 7 bases between. The CDR3 coding sequence is TGTGCCACCAGTGATTCAGCCTACACAGATACGCAGTATTTT. Amino acid sequence: CATSDSAYTDTQYF.

This clonotype was observed a few times. This chain uses TRBV6-6 with TRBJ1-5; D remains unclear. CDR3 length: 13 residues. In germline, CDR1 is MNHNY, CDR2 SVGAGI (reference sequence). Trimming took off 0 bases at V and 6 bases at J, with 6 bases between the two ends. The CDR3 DNA follows: TGTGCCAGCAGTTACTCGAATGCTCAGCCCCAGCATTTT. It translates to CASSYSNAQPQHF.

This clonotype was recorded a few times. The J gene is TRBJ1-6, the V gene TRBV2; tentatively, D is TRBD1 (5 bases). V was shortened by 6 bases and J by 8 bases, with 17 bases between the two germline ends. The germline CDR1 and CDR2 sequences are SNHLY and FYNNEI. CDR3 length: 15 amino acids. CDR3 coding DNA: TGTGCCAGCAGCCCGACCGGGACCCAGTATTCACCCCTCCACTTT. Protein: CASSPTGTQYSPLHF.

In nucleotides, the CDR3 is TGTGCCACGAAGAGTAGCGAGCAGTACTTC. Amino acids: CATKSSEQYF. This sequence joins TRBV24-1 and TRBJ2-4; no firm D call. The J call may be in error: the DNA end matches TRBJ2-7 better. The germline V gene encodes CDR1 KGHDR and CDR2 SFDVKD. The CDR3 loop spans 10 amino acids.

This chain connects TRBV12-3 or TRBV12-4 to TRBJ2-3, with unresolved D. The CDR3 contains 11 residues. V shed 8 bases and J shed 0 bases, with 3 bases lying between them. This CDR3 reads CASVSTDTQYF. In DNA form, the CDR3 reads TGTGCCAGCGTTAGCACAGATACGCAGTATTTT.

This clonotype was observed a few times. The chain has TRBV12-3 or TRBV12-4 and TRBJ2-1; TRBD2 agrees at 11 bases. J lost 4 bases, V lost 5 bases, and 10 bases had no gene match. The CDR3 is made up of 17 amino acids. CDR3 in DNA: TGTGCCAGCAGTCGGGCGACCGGGACTAGCGGTTACAATGAGCAGTTCTTC. Amino acids: CASSRATGTSGYNEQFF.

In this sample, this clonotype turned up a few times. The V and J genes are TRBV29-1 and TRBJ1-2, with a possible D match to TRBD1 (5 bases). The V end was cut by 6 bases, the J end by 6 bases, with 14 bases between. CDR3 length equals 12 residues. In germline, CDR1 is SQVTM, CDR2 ANQGSEA. Here the CDR3 DNA reads TGCAGCGTGGAGAGCCAGGGAGATGGCTACACCTTC. Its protein is CSVESQGDGYTF.